There are many counts of the clone carrying this T cell receptor beta chain. It was RNA transcripts that yielded the amplified TCR beta CDR3 regions. When the TCR CDR3 underwent first-round RT-PCR, the HTBI primer set was used. Each CDR3 protein is one row after TCRdb ran MiXCR on the multiplex PCR reads. The sample has fewer than 350,000 distinct CDR3 sequences; 20% to 25% are singletons. The source of the sample is a study of T cells in Graves' hyperthyroidism and ophthalmopathy. The V end was cut by 0 bases, the J end by 5 bases, with 16 bases between. This CDR3 region has 16 residues. From germline, CDR1 is LGHDT and CDR2 YNNKEL (reference sequence).

The sample was blood. This rearrangement joins TRBV3-1 to TRBJ2-5; D unclear. The origin of this receptor is a woman in her forties or fifties with Graves' hyperthyroidism. The CDR3 DNA sequence: TGTGCCAGCAGCCAAGACTTGAGCCCACGGGTTGAGACCCAGTACTTC. The encoded protein is CASSQDLSPRVETQYF.